This T cell receptor (beta chain) was profiled in a study of naive and memory T cell subsets. CD4 T cells were positively selected, then CD8 T cells from the CD4-negative fraction. Trimming removed 4 bases at V and 1 base at J, with 18 bases between. Germline V lookup: CDR1 SGHKS, CDR2 YYEKEE (reference sequence). The CDR3 is 17 residues long. For this clonotype: Its antigen is undetermined.

An equimolar mix of two oligonucleotides served as the beta constant-region primer for TRBC1 and TRBC2. Four rounds of PCR amplified the ligated cDNA using nested alpha and beta constant-region primers plus SP2. TCRdb used MiXCR to reprocess the UMI-ligation and nested PCR reads, holding one entry per CDR3 protein. The sample yields around 130,000 distinct CDR3 sequences, around 35% seen once. General observations from the study: TCR counts from RNA may reflect activation-linked expression changes. TCR abundance followed a power law differing between naive and memory subsets.

Sequencing input: central memory CD4+ T cells from blood. This chain joins TRBV5-5 and TRBJ2-1; tentative D call: TRBD1 (6 bases). This sequence was found in a human donor in good health. The CDR3 protein is CASSPGPLQGSYNEQFF. The CDR3 bases are TGTGCCAGCAGCCCGGGCCCCCTACAGGGTTCCTACAATGAGCAGTTCTTC. Full variable domain (outside the CDR3, taken from reference TRBV5-5 and TRBJ2-1): DAGVTQSPTHLIKTRGQQVTLRCSPISGHKSVSWYQQVLGQGPQFIFQYYEKEERGRGNFPDRFSARQFPNYSSELNVNALLLGDSALYLCASSPGPLQGSYNEQFFGPGTRLTVL.